Each of the 9 T cell receptor beta chains below was sequenced from the same sample in a study of PD-L1 blockade in urothelial cancer (dated by TCRdb to the late 2010s). According to the study, the label for this sample's time point signals: peripheral blood 6 weeks after treatment start. Library creation used the immunoSEQ multiplex PCR assay. Imported from immuneACCESS, the table was reduced by TCRdb to in-frame sequences with V and J called. These copies leave out some clones; in studies compared against another copy, an unresolved V gene accounts for under half, and the cause of the remainder is not known. The sample table lists tens of thousands of clones, roughly 88% of them with a count of one. The top ten constitute roughly 1.8% of the sample. Sequences were derived from PBMCs, sampled around atezolizumab (anti-PD-L1) treatment. The receptors come from a man aged 45-65 years with urothelial cancer.

The V call is TRBV6-1, the J call TRBJ2-4, with D possibly being TRBD2 (6 bases). The CDR3 is 10 residues long. Germline V gene data show CDR1 as MNHNS and CDR2 as SASEGT. The V and J ends lost 5 bases and 11 bases respectively, with 7 bases between them. CDR3 in amino acids: CASSSGVQYF. The CDR3 coding sequence is TGTGCCAGCAGTTCGGGGGTTCAGTACTTC.

This chain uses TRBV10-2 with TRBJ2-1, with D possibly matching TRBD1 (7 bases). The CDR3 consists of 16 residues. Germline values: CDR1 WSHSY, CDR2 SAAADI. Deletions cut 6 bases from V and 3 bases from J, with 18 bases between. The CDR3 sequence: CASSVFGQGGYNEQFF. CDR3 nucleotides: TGCGCCAGCAGCGTTTTTGGGCAGGGGGGCTACAATGAGCAGTTCTTC.

The chain joins TRBV12-5 to TRBJ1-5, with D hard to call. CDR1 LGHNT and CDR2 FRNRAP come from the germline V gene. The CDR3 has 12 amino acids. V lost 2 bases and J lost 7, with 6 bases in between. CDR3 protein: CASGLSSQPQHF. In DNA, the CDR3 is TGTGCTAGTGGTTTGTCAAGCCAGCCCCAGCATTTT.

V and J are TRBV6-5 and TRBJ2-7; 12 nucleotides match TRBD2. Germline values: CDR1 MNHEY, CDR2 SVGAGI. V shed 5 bases and J 2 bases; nucleotides not matched to a gene: 4. The CDR3 totals 15 residues. DNA of the CDR3: TGTGCCAGCAGTCCACTAGCGGGGGGCCCCTACGAGCAGTACTTC. It translates to CASSPLAGGPYEQYF.

This chain links TRBV5-5 with TRBJ1-1; no definite D call. V was cut by 0 bases and J by 4 bases, with 10 bases left in between. Germline V gives CDR1 SGHKS, CDR2 YYEKEE (reference sequence). CDR3 length equals 14 residues. The CDR3 nucleotides are TGTGCCAGCAGCTTGGCGGTAAGCACCACTGAAGCTTTCTTT. As protein: CASSLAVSTTEAFF.

The chain has TRBV4-2 and TRBJ2-3; 8 bases agree with TRBD2. J gave up 5 bases and V 8 bases, and 15 bases lay outside the gene matches. The germline CDR1 and CDR2 sequences are LGHNA and YNFKEQ. This CDR3 is built from 16 residues. DNA of the CDR3: TGTGCCAGCGCGGGGGCTAGCGGGTCCTCGGGAGATACGCAGTATTTT. It translates to CASAGASGSSGDTQYF.

This clone was detected only a few times. The V call is TRBV14, the J call TRBJ2-1; 7 bases are a match to TRBD1. The CDR3 covers 16 residues. CDR1 is SGHDN and CDR2 is FVKESK in the germline V gene. The V and J ends lost 1 base and 2 bases, in that order; junction bases with no gene match: 5. This chain's CDR3 is CASSQATGAPYNEQFF. In DNA, the CDR3 is TGTGCCAGCAGCCAAGCAACAGGGGCCCCCTACAATGAGCAGTTCTTC. The whole variable domain, remainder taken from reference TRBV14 and TRBJ2-1, is EAGVTQFPSHSVIEKGQTVTLRCDPISGHDNLYWYRRVMGKEIKFLLHFVKESKQDESGMPNNRFLAERTGGTYSTLKVQPAELEDSGVYFCASSQATGAPYNEQFFGPGTRLTVL.

The rearrangement links TRBV11-2 to TRBJ1-1; tentatively, D is TRBD1 (5 bases). Germline assignment: CDR1 SGHAT and CDR2 FQNNGV. With 1 base removed from V and 1 base from J, the gap between germline ends came to 13 bases. The CDR3 runs to 16 residues. The DNA of the CDR3 is TGTGCCAGCAGCTTAGTTGGGGGGACCAAGAACACTGAAGCTTTCTTT. Translation: CASSLVGGTKNTEAFF.

In DNA form, the CDR3 reads TGCGCCAGCAAAATTGACAGGGTCCAAGAGACCCAGTACTTC. This sequence encodes CASKIDRVQETQYF. J is TRBJ2-5 and V is TRBV10-2, with 7 positions matching TRBD1. This CDR3 is built from 14 residues. The trim removed 7 bases at V and 1 base at J, leaving 6 bases unmatched. The germline CDR1 and CDR2 sequences are WSHSY and SAAADI.